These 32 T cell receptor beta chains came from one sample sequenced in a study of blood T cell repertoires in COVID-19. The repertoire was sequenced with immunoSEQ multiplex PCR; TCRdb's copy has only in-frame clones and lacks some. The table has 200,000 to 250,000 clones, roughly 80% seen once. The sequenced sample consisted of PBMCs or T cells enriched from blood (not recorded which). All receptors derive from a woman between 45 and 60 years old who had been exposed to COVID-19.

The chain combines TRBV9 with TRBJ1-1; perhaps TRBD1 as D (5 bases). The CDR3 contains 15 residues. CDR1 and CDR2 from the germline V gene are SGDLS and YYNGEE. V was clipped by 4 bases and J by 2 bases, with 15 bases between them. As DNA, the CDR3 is TGTGCCAGCAGCCCCGGACAAAGGATAAACACTGAAGCTTTCTTT. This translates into CASSPGQRINTEAFF. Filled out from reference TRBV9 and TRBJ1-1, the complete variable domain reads DSGVTQTPKHLITATGQRVTLRCSPRSGDLSVYWYQQSLDQGLQFLIQYYNGEERAKGNILERFSAQQFPDLHSELNLSSLELGDSALYFCASSPGQRINTEAFFGQGTRLTVV.

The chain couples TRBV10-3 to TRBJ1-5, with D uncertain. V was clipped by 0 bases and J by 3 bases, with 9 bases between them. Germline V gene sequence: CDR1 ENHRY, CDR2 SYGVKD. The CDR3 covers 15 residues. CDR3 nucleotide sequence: TGTGCCATCAGTGAGTCGAGTAGAACCAATCAGCCCCAGCATTTT. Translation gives CAISESSRTNQPQHF.

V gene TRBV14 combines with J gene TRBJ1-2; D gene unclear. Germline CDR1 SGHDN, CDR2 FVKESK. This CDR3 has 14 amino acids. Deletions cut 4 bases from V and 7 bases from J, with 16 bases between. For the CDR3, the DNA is TGTGCCAGCAGCCCGCCCGGGATGAGATCTGGCTACACCTTC. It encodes CASSPPGMRSGYTF.

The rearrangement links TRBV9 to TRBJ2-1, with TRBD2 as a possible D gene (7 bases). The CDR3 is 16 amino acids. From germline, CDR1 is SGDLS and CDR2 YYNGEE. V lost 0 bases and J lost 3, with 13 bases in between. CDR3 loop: CASSVAGGYNYNEQFF. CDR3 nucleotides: TGTGCCAGCAGCGTAGCGGGGGGCTATAACTACAATGAGCAGTTCTTC.

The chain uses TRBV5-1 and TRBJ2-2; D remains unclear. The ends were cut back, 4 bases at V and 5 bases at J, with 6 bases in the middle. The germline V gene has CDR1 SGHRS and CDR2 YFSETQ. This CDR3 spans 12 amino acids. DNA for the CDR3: TGCGCCAGCAGCCATCTAACCGGGGAGCTGTTTTTT. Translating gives CASSHLTGELFF.

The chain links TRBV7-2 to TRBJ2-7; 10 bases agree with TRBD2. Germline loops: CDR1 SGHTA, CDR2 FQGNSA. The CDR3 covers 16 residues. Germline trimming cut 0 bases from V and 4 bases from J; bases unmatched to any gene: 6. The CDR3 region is CASSLASTSGAYEQYF. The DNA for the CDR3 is TGTGCCAGCAGCTTAGCTTCCACTAGCGGGGCTTACGAGCAGTACTTC.

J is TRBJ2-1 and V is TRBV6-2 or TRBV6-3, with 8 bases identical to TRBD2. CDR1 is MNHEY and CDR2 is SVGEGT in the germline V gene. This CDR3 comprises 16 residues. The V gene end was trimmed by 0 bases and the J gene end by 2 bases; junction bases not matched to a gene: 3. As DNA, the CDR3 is TGTGCCAGCAGTTACTCCTTCGGGGGGGCCTACAATGAGCAGTTCTTC. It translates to CASSYSFGGAYNEQFF.

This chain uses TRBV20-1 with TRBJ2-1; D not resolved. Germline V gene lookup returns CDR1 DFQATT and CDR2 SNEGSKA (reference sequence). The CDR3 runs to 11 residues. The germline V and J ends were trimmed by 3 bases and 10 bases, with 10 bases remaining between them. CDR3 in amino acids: CSASNWREQFF. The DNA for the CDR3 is TGCAGTGCTAGTAACTGGAGAGAGCAGTTCTTC.

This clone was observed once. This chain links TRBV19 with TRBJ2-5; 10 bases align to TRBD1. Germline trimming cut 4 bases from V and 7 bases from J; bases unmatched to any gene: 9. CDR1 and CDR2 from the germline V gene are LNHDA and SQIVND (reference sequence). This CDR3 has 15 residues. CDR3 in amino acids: CASSTRDRGRGTQYF. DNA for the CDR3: TGTGCCAGTAGTACCCGGGACAGGGGACGCGGGACCCAGTACTTC.

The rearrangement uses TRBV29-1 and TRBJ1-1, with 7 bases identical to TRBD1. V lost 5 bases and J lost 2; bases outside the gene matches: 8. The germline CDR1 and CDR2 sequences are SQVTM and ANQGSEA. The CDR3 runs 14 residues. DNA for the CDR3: TGCAGCGTTTTAACAAGACAGGGCAACACTGAAGCTTTCTTT. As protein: CSVLTRQGNTEAFF. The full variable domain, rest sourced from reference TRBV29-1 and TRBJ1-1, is SAVISQKPSRDICQRGTSLTIQCQVDSQVTMMFWYRQQPGQSLTLIATANQGSEATYESGFVIDKFPISRPNLTFSTLTVSNMSPEDSSIYLCSVLTRQGNTEAFFGQGTRLTVV.

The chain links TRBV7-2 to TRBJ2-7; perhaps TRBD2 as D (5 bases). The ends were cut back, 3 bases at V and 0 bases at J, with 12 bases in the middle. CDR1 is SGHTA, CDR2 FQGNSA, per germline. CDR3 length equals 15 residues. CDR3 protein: CASSFYLGGSYEQYF. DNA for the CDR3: TGTGCCAGCAGCTTCTATCTCGGAGGCTCCTACGAGCAGTACTTC.

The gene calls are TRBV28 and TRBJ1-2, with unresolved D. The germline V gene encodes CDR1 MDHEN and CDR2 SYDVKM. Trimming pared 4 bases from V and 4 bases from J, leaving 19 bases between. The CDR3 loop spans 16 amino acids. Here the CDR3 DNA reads TGTGCCAGCAGTTCATACCGGGCTGCGGGCCTCTATGGCTACACCTTC. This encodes CASSSYRAAGLYGYTF.

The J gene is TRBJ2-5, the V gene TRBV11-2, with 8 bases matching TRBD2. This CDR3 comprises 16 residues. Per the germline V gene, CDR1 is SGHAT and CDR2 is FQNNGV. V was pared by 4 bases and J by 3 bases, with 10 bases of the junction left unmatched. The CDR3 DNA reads TGTGCCAGCAGCTCTCCGGGGGGGGTAAGGGAAGAGACCCAGTACTTC. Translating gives CASSSPGGVREETQYF. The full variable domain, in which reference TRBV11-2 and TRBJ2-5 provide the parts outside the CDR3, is EAGVAQSPRYKIIEKRQSVAFWCNPISGHATLYWYQQILGQGPKLLIQFQNNGVVDDSQLPKDRFSAERLKGVDSTLKIQPAKLEDSAVYLCASSSPGGVREETQYFGPGTRLLVL.

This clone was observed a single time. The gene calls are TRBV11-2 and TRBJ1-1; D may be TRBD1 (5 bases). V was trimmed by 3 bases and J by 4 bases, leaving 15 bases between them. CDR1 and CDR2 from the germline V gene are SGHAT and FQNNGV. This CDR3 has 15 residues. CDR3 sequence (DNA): TGTGCCAGCAGCTTGGGATCAGGGCGCCCCACTGAAGCTTTCTTT. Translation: CASSLGSGRPTEAFF.

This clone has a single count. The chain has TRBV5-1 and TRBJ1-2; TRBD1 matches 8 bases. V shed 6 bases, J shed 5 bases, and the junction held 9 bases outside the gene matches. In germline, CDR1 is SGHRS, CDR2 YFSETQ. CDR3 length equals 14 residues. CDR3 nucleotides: TGCGCCAGCACCGGACAGGGCGTTGGATATGGCTACACCTTC. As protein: CASTGQGVGYGYTF. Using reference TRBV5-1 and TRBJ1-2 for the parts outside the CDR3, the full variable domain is KAGVTQTPRYLIKTRGQQVTLSCSPISGHRSVSWYQQTPGQGLQFLFEYFSETQRNKGNFPGRFSGRQFSNSRSEMNVSTLELGDSALYLCASTGQGVGYGYTFGSGTRLTVV.

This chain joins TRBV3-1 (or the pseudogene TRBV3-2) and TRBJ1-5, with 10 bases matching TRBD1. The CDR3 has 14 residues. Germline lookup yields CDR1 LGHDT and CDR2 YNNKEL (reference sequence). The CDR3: CAATGQGTYQPQHF. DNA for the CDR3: TGTGCAGCAACGGGACAGGGGACCTATCAGCCCCAGCATTTT.

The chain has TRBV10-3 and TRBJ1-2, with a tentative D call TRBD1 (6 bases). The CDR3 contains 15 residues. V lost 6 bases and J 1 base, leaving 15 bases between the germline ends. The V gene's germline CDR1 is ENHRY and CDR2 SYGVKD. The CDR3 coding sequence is TGTGCCATCAGAGCACAGGGTACTATTAACTATGGCTACACCTTC. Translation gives CAIRAQGTINYGYTF.

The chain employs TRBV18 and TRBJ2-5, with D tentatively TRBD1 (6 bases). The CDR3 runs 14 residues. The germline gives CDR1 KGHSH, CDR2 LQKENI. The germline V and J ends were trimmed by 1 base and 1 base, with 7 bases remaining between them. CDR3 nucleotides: TGTGCCAGCTCACCACGGACAGTCCAAGAGACCCAGTACTTC. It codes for CASSPRTVQETQYF.

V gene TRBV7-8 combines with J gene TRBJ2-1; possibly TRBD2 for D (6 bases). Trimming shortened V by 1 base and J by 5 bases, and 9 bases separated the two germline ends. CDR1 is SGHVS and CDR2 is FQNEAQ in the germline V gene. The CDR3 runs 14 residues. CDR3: CASSLGTTNNEQFF. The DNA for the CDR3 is TGTGCCAGCAGCTTAGGGACTACTAACAATGAGCAGTTCTTC. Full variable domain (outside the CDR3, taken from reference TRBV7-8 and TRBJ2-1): GAGVSQSPRYKVAKRGQDVALRCDPISGHVSLFWYQQALGQGPEFLTYFQNEAQLDKSGLPSDRFFAERPEGSVSTLKIQRTQQEDSAVYLCASSLGTTNNEQFFGPGTRLTVL.

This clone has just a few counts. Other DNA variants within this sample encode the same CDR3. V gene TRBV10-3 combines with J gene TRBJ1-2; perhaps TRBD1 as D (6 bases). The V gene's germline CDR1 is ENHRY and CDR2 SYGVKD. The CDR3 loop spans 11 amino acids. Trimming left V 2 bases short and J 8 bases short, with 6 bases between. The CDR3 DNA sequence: TGTGCCATCAGTGAGACAGGGGGCTACACCTTC. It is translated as CAISETGGYTF.

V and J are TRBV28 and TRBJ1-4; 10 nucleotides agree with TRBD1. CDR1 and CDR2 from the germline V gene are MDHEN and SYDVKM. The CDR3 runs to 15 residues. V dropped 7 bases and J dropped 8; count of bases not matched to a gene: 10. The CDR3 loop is CASKRSDRGREKLFF. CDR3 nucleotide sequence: TGTGCCAGCAAACGATCTGACAGGGGGCGAGAAAAACTGTTTTTT.

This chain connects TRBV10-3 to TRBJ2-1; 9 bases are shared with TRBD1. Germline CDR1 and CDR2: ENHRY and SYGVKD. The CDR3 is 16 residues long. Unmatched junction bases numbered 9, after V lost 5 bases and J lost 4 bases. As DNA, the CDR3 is TGTGCCATCAGTTCTAACCGTGACAGGGGGTACAATGAGCAGTTCTTC. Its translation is CAISSNRDRGYNEQFF.

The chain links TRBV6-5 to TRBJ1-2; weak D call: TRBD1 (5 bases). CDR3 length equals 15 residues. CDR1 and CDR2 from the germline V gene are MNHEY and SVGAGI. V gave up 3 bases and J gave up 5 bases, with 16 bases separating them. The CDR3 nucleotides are TGTGCCAGCAGTTATAGTGGGGCGACGAATTATGGCTACACCTTC. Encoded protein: CASSYSGATNYGYTF.

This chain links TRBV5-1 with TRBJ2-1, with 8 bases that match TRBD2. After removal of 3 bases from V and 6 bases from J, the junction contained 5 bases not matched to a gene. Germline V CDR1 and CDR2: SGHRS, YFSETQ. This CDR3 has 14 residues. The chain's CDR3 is CASSSSGGSNEQFF. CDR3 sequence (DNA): TGCGCCAGCAGCTCTTCGGGGGGGTCCAATGAGCAGTTCTTC.

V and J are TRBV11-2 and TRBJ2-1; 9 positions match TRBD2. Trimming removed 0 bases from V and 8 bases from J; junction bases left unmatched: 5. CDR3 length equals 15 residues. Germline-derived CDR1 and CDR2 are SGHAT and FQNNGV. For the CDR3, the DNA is TGTGCCAGCAGCTTAGAACTAGCGGGTAGGGATGAGCAGTTCTTC. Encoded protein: CASSLELAGRDEQFF.

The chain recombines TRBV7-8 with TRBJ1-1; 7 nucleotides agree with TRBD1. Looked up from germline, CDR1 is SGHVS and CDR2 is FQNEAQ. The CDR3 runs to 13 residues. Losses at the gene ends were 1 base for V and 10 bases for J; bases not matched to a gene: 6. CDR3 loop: CASSLGGGRVAFF. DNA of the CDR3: TGTGCCAGCAGCTTAGGAGGGGGCAGGGTAGCTTTCTTT.

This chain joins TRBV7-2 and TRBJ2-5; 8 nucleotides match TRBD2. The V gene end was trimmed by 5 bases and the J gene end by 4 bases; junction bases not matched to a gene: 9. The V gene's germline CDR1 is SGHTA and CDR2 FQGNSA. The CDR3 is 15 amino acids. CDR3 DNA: TGTGCCAGCAGCCTCACGCGGCGGGGGGCAGAGACCCAGTACTTC. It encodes CASSLTRRGAETQYF. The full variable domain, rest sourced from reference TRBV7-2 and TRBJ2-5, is GAGVSQSPSNKVTEKGKDVELRCDPISGHTALYWYRQSLGQGLEFLIYFQGNSAPDKSGLPSDRFSAERTGGSVSTLTIQRTQQEDSAVYLCASSLTRRGAETQYFGPGTRLLVL.

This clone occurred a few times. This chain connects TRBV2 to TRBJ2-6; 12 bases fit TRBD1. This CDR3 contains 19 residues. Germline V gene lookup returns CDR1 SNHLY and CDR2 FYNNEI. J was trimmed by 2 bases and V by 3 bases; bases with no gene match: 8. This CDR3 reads CASSDPRGTGGTGANVLTF. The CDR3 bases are TGTGCCAGCAGTGACCCCAGGGGGACAGGGGGCACTGGGGCCAACGTCCTGACTTTC.

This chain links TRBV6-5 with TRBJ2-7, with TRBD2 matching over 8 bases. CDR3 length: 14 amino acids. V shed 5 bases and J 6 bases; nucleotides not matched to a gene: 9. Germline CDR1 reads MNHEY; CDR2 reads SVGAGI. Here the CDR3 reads CASSRGGVTSEQYF. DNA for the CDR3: TGTGCCAGCAGTCGGGGGGGAGTGACAAGCGAGCAGTACTTC.

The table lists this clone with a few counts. The CDR3 region is CASSSGQGSSYEQYF. The CDR3 bases are TGTGCCAGCAGCTCCGGACAGGGATCATCCTACGAGCAGTACTTC. V gene TRBV28 combines with J gene TRBJ2-7; TRBD1 aligns across 8 bases. This CDR3 is built from 15 residues. V was clipped by 6 bases and J by 1 base; unmatched bases: 8. Germline loops: CDR1 MDHEN, CDR2 SYDVKM.

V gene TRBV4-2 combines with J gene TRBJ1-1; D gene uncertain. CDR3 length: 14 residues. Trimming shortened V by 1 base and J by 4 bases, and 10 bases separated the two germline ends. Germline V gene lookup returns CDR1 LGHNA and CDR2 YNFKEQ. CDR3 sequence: CASSQARQSTEAFF. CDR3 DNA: TGTGCCAGCAGCCAAGCCAGGCAGAGCACTGAAGCTTTCTTT.

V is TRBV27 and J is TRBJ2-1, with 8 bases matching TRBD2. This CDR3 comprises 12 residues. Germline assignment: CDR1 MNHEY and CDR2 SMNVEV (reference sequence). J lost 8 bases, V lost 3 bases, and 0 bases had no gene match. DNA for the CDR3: TGTGCCAGCAGTTTCGGGGGGGATGAGCAGTTCTTC. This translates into CASSFGGDEQFF.